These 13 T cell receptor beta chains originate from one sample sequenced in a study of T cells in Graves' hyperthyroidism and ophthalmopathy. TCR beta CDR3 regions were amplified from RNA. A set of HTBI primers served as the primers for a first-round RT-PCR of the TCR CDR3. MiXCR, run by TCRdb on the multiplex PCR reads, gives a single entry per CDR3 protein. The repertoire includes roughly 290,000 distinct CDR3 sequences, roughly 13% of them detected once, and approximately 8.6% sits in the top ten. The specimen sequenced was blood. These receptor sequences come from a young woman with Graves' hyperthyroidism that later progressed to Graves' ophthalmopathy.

The CDR3, as DNA: TGTGCCAGCAGTTACCTCGGACTAGCGGCGAACACCGGGGAGCTGTTTTTT. Its translation: CASSYLGLAANTGELFF. This chain uses TRBV6-5 with TRBJ2-2; TRBD2 matches 10 bases. There are 17 residues in the CDR3. CDR1 and CDR2 from the germline V gene are MNHEY and SVGAGI. V was pared by 2 bases and J by 0 bases, with 3 bases of the junction left unmatched.

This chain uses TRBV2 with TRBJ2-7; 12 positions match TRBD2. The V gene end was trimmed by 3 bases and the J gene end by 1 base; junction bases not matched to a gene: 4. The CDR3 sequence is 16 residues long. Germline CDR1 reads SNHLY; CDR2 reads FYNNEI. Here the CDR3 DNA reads TGTGCCAGCAGTGACCCTAGCGGGAGGGTTTCCTACGAGCAGTACTTC. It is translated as CASSDPSGRVSYEQYF.

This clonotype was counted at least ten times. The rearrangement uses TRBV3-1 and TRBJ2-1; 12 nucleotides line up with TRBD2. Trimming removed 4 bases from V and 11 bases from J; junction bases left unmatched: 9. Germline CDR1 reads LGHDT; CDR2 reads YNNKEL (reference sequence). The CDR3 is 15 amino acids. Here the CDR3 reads CASSPRTSGIDKQFF. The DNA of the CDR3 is TGTGCCAGCAGCCCACGGACTAGCGGGATCGATAAGCAGTTCTTC.

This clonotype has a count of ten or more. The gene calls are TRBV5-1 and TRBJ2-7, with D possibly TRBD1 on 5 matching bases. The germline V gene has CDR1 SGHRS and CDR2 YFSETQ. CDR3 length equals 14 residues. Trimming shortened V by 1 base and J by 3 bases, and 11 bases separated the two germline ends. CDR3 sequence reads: CASSLLGAGYEQYF. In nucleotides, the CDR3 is TGCGCCAGCAGCTTGCTAGGGGCCGGCTACGAGCAGTACTTC.

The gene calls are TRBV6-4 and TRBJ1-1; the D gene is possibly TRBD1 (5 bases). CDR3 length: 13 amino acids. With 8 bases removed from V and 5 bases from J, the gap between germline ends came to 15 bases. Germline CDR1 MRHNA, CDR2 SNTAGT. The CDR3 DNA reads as TGTGCCAGCTCGCAGACATGGGGGACTGAAGCTTTCTTT. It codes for CASSQTWGTEAFF.

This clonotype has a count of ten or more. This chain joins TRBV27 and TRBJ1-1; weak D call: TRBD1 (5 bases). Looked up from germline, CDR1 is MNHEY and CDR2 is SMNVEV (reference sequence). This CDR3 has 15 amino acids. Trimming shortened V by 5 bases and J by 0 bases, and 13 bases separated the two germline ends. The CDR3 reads CASSPAGRMNTEAFF. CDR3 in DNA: TGTGCCAGCAGTCCCGCGGGACGTATGAACACTGAAGCTTTCTTT.

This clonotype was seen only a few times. CDR3 sequence (DNA): TGTGCCAGCAGTTTAGGGAAGAAGGGGCCAGGGGAAAAACTGTTTTTT. Translated: CASSLGKKGPGEKLFF. The chain carries TRBV28 and TRBJ1-4; a weak D match, TRBD1 (5 bases). Germline V gene data show CDR1 as MDHEN and CDR2 as SYDVKM. This CDR3 has 16 amino acids. Trimming cost V 2 bases and J 8 bases, with 18 bases left between them.

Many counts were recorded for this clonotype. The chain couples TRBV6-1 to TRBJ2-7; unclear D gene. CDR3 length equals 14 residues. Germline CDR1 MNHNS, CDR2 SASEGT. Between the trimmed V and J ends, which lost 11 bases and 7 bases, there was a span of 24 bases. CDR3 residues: CAGAPNNDVREQYF. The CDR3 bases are TGTGCCGGAGCGCCCAATAACGATGTCCGAGAGCAGTACTTC.

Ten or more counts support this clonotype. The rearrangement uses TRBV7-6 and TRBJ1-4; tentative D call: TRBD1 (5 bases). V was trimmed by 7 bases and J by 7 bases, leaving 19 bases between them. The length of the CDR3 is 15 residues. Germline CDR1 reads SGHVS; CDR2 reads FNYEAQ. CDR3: CASIETGARGEKLFF. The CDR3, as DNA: TGTGCCAGCATCGAGACCGGGGCGCGGGGTGAAAAACTGTTTTTT.

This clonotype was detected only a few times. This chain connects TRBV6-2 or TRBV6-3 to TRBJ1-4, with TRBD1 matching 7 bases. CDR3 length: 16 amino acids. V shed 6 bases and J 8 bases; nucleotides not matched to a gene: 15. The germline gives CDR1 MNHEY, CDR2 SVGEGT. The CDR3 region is CASRDREDRLVEKLFF. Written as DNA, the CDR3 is TGTGCCAGCAGAGACAGGGAAGATCGCTTGGTGGAAAAACTGTTTTTT.

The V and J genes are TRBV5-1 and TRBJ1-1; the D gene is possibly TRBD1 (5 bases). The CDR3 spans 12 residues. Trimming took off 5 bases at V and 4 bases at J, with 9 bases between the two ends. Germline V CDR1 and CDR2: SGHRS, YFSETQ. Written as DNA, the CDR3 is TGCGCCAGCAGTAAGGGGTTCACTGAAGCTTTCTTT. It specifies CASSKGFTEAFF.

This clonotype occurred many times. The CDR3 nucleotides are TGTGCCAGCAGCTTGATGATAGCGGGAGTGGAGACCCAGTACTTC. It codes for CASSLMIAGVETQYF. The chain is built from TRBV7-2 and TRBJ2-5, with 9 bases lining up with TRBD2. The CDR3 spans 15 residues. The ends lost 3 bases at V and 5 bases at J; junction bases unmatched: 7. The germline V gene encodes CDR1 SGHTA and CDR2 FQGNSA.

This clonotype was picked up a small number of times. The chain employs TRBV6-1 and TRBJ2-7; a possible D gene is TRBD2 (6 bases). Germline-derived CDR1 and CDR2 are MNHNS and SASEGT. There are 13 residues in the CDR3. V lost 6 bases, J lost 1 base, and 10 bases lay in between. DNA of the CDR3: TGTGCCAGCAGAGTGGGAGGATCCTACGAGCAGTACTTC. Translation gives CASRVGGSYEQYF.